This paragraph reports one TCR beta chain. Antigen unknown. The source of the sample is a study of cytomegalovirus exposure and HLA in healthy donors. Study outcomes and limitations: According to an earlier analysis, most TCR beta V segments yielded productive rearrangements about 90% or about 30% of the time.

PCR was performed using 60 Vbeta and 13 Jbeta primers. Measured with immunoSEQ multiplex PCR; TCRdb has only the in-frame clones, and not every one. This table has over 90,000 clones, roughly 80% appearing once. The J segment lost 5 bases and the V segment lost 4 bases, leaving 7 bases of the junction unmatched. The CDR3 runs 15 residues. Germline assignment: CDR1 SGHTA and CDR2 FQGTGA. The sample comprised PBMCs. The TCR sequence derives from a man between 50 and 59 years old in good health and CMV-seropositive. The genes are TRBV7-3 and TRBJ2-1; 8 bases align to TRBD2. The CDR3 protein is CASSYLAGLNNEQFF. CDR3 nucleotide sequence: TGTGCCAGCAGCTATTTAGCGGGATTAAACAATGAGCAGTTCTTC.